The entry below describes one TCR beta chain. Here immunoSEQ multiplex PCR was the method, and the copy in TCRdb shows in-frame clones only, minus some. The sample has about 170,000 clones, around 80% seen once. The data stem from a study of blood T cell repertoires in COVID-19. Looking at the study overall: Samples taken during acute and convalescent COVID-19 were collected in the United States, Italy and Spain. Sources were T cells, B-cell-depleted T cells, or PBMCs; the material itself was cDNA or gDNA.

V dropped 0 bases and J dropped 4 bases, with 11 bases sitting between them. Per the germline V gene, CDR1 is SGDLS and CDR2 is YYNGEE. The CDR3 extends over 16 amino acids. Participants' own reports of clinical history determined their cohort assignment. V gene TRBV9 combines with J gene TRBJ1-6; possibly TRBD1 for D (5 bases). The sequenced sample consisted of PBMCs or T cells enriched from blood (not recorded which). The TCR sequence derives from a man aged 50 to 60 who had recovered from COVID-19. In nucleotides, the CDR3 is TGTGCCAGCAGCGTAGGGGGACTTGGGTATAATTCACCCCTCCACTTT. Encoded protein: CASSVGGLGYNSPLHF. The full variable domain, its missing parts supplied by reference TRBV9 and TRBJ1-6, is DSGVTQTPKHLITATGQRVTLRCSPRSGDLSVYWYQQSLDQGLQFLIQYYNGEERAKGNILERFSAQQFPDLHSELNLSSLELGDSALYFCASSVGGLGYNSPLHFGNGTRLTVT.